The 29 T cell receptor beta chains below come from one sample, sequenced in a study of cytomegalovirus exposure and HLA in healthy donors. In the PCR, 60 Vbeta and 13 Jbeta primers were used. Produced via immunoSEQ multiplex PCR; TCRdb's table is partial and in-frame only. Of 55,000 to 85,000 clones detected, about two thirds appear once; the ten largest clones hold over 10%. The sequenced sample was PBMCs. These receptors were taken from a woman aged 40 to 50 in good health and CMV-seropositive.

The chain has TRBV5-5 and TRBJ1-6; 9 nucleotides match TRBD1. V was pared by 4 bases and J by 7 bases, with 3 bases of the junction left unmatched. The germline gives CDR1 SGHKS, CDR2 YYEKEE (reference sequence). The CDR3 runs 14 residues. The CDR3 sequence is CASSGDRANSPLHF. CDR3 nucleotides: TGTGCCAGCAGCGGGGACAGGGCAAATTCACCCCTCCACTTT.

In this sample, this clone turned up once. This chain joins TRBV5-4 and TRBJ1-1, with D perhaps matching TRBD1 (6 bases). V was trimmed by 3 bases and J by 4 bases, leaving 22 bases between them. The germline gives CDR1 SGHNT, CDR2 YYREEE (reference sequence). The CDR3 spans 17 residues. The CDR3 protein is CASSSGLHTGIRTEAFF. CDR3 nucleotides: TGTGCCAGCAGCTCCGGTCTCCACACAGGGATTCGCACTGAAGCTTTCTTT.

In its sample, this clone was seen a few times. The genes are TRBV30 and TRBJ2-7; D perhaps matches TRBD1 (5 bases). The CDR3 runs to 12 residues. The germline gives CDR1 GTSNPN, CDR2 SVGIG (reference sequence). Trimming left V 3 bases short and J 6 bases short, with 12 bases between. In DNA, the CDR3 is TGTGCCTGGAGCCAGGGTTTTGGCGAGCAGTACTTC. Its translation: CAWSQGFGEQYF.

The V and J genes are TRBV7-9 and TRBJ2-5, with D hard to call. CDR3 length: 12 amino acids. The V end was cut by 5 bases, the J end by 5 bases, with 9 bases between. Germline lookup yields CDR1 SEHNR and CDR2 FQNEAQ (reference sequence). This CDR3 is CASSRHLETQYF. The CDR3 DNA follows: TGTGCCAGCAGCAGACATTTGGAGACCCAGTACTTC.

Turning to this clone: Compared with germline, one end of the junction differs, possibly owing to a read error. Other DNA sequences in this sample translate to the same CDR3. The rearrangement uses TRBV6-6 and TRBJ1-5; D is uncertain. Germline-derived CDR1 and CDR2 are MNHNY and SVGAGI (reference sequence). CDR3 length equals 15 residues. This CDR3 reads CASSYSNPRNQPQHF. Written as DNA, the CDR3 is TGTGCCAGCAGTTACTCGAACCCTAGGAATCAGCCCCAGCACTTT.

The chain uses TRBV5-6 and TRBJ2-1; TRBD2 aligns across 10 bases. From germline, CDR1 is SGHDT and CDR2 YYEEEE. The CDR3 consists of 16 residues. Trimming at V came to 5 bases and at J to 5 bases, leaving 10 bases not matched to a gene. CDR3 protein: CASSRNPSGGHNEQFF. The CDR3 DNA reads TGTGCCAGCAGTCGCAACCCTAGCGGGGGTCACAATGAGCAGTTCTTC.

This chain connects TRBV5-1 to TRBJ2-1; no clear D gene. V dropped 4 bases and J dropped 5 bases, with 13 bases sitting between them. This CDR3 has 14 amino acids. Germline V gene sequence: CDR1 SGHRS, CDR2 YFSETQ. The CDR3 bases are TGCGCCAGCAGCCCTACCATAGTCCACAATGAGCAGTTCTTC. Its translation is CASSPTIVHNEQFF.

The rearrangement links TRBV30 to TRBJ2-7, with 8 bases identical to TRBD1. The DNA end lines up better with TRBJ2-1; the J call may be wrong. The CDR3 covers 13 residues. Germline assignment: CDR1 GTSNPN and CDR2 SVGIG (reference sequence). For the CDR3, the DNA is TGTGCCTGGAGTGTTGACAGGGGCGGCGAGCAGTTCTTC. Protein: CAWSVDRGGEQFF.

V usage is TRBV6-1 and J usage is TRBJ1-1; 9 bases align to TRBD1. The V gene end was trimmed by 4 bases and the J gene end by 6 bases; junction bases not matched to a gene: 6. Germline V gene data show CDR1 as MNHNS and CDR2 as SASEGT. The CDR3 consists of 14 residues. The CDR3 DNA reads as TGTGCCAGCAGTGTTTACAGGGGGCGGTCTGAAGCTTTCTTT. Its protein product is CASSVYRGRSEAFF.

CDR3 region: CASCTPGENYGYTF. CDR3 coding DNA: TGTGCCAGCTGCACCCCGGGAGAAAACTATGGCTACACCTTC. The gene calls are TRBV6-5 and TRBJ1-2; D gene ambiguous. CDR3 length: 14 residues. V lost 8 bases and J 2 bases, leaving 15 bases between the germline ends. Germline V lookup: CDR1 MNHEY, CDR2 SVGAGI.

This chain connects TRBV6-5 to TRBJ2-7; TRBD1 matches 8 bases. The germline gives CDR1 MNHEY, CDR2 SVGAGI. V lost 4 bases, J lost 4 bases, and 3 bases stayed unmatched. The CDR3 is 13 amino acids. As DNA, the CDR3 is TGTGCCAGCAGTTCGCAGGGGGCTTACGAGCAGTACTTC. It codes for CASSSQGAYEQYF.

The chain carries TRBV5-1 and TRBJ2-1; D not certain. Germline CDR1 is SGHRS and CDR2 is YFSETQ. V lost 2 bases and J 3 bases, leaving 3 bases between the germline ends. This CDR3 is built from 12 residues. This CDR3 reads CASSFIYNEQFF. The CDR3 DNA sequence: TGCGCCAGCAGCTTTATCTACAATGAGCAGTTCTTC.

CDR3 in DNA: TGTGCCTGGAGCCTTCTCGTACAGGCACCAAATTCACCCCTCCACTTT. Amino acids: CAWSLLVQAPNSPLHF. The rearrangement links TRBV30 to TRBJ1-6; weak D call: TRBD1 (5 bases). V lost 3 bases and J 7 bases, leaving 19 bases between the germline ends. The CDR3 length is 16 residues. Germline values: CDR1 GTSNPN, CDR2 SVGIG (reference sequence).

The chain combines TRBV5-1 with TRBJ2-7, with 11 bases matching TRBD2. The V gene's germline CDR1 is SGHRS and CDR2 YFSETQ. V was clipped by 2 bases and J by 4 bases; unmatched bases: 5. The CDR3 runs 15 residues. The CDR3 DNA sequence: TGCGCCAGCAGCTTACTAGCGGGGGCCAGGTACGAGCAGTACTTC. This translates into CASSLLAGARYEQYF.

This clone came up once. The chain is built from TRBV11-2 and TRBJ1-5; D may be TRBD1 (5 bases). Deletions cut 1 base from V and 3 bases from J, with 10 bases between. The CDR3 runs 15 residues. CDR1 and CDR2 from the germline V gene are SGHAT and FQNNGV. In nucleotides, the CDR3 is TGTGCCAGCAGCTTAGCAGGGAGGGACAATCAGCCCCAGCATTTT. It encodes CASSLAGRDNQPQHF.

In this sample, this clone turned up once. The genes are TRBV2 and TRBJ1-1, with D possibly matching TRBD1 (5 bases). V gave up 8 bases and J gave up 1 base, with 11 bases separating them. The CDR3 totals 13 residues. The germline V gene has CDR1 SNHLY and CDR2 FYNNEI. The CDR3 DNA reads TGTGCCAGCGCCGCAGGGTCGAACACTGAAGCTTTCTTT. Amino acid sequence: CASAAGSNTEAFF. Full variable domain (missing parts from reference TRBV2 and TRBJ1-1): EPEVTQTPSHQVTQMGQEVILRCVPISNHLYFYWYRQILGQKVEFLVSFYNNEISEKSEIFDDQFSVERPDGSNFTLKIRSTKLEDSAMYFCASAAGSNTEAFFGQGTRLTVV.

V and J are TRBV19 and TRBJ1-1; D remains ambiguous. CDR1 LNHDA and CDR2 SQIVND come from the germline V gene (reference sequence). Trimming removed 8 bases at V and 1 base at J, with 5 bases between. This CDR3 contains 11 residues. The CDR3 nucleotides are TGTGCCAGTTACAAGAACACTGAAGCTTTCTTT. Amino acids: CASYKNTEAFF. The whole variable domain, filled in from reference TRBV19 and TRBJ1-1, reads DGGITQSPKYLFRKEGQNVTLSCEQNLNHDAMYWYRQDPGQGLRLIYYSQIVNDFQKGDIAEGYSVSREKKESFPLTVTSAQKNPTAFYLCASYKNTEAFFGQGTRLTVV.

V and J are TRBV19 and TRBJ1-6; tentatively, D is TRBD1 (6 bases). The CDR3 runs 14 residues. CDR1 and CDR2 (germline): LNHDA, SQIVND (reference sequence). Trimming removed 5 bases from V and 9 bases from J, with 14 bases in between. The CDR3 DNA is TGTGCCAGTAGTCCCAGGGGTCACGGTTCACCCCTCCACTTT. Its translation is CASSPRGHGSPLHF. The entire variable domain, with the rest obtained from reference TRBV19 and TRBJ1-6, is as follows: DGGITQSPKYLFRKEGQNVTLSCEQNLNHDAMYWYRQDPGQGLRLIYYSQIVNDFQKGDIAEGYSVSREKKESFPLTVTSAQKNPTAFYLCASSPRGHGSPLHFGNGTRLTVT.

This chain connects TRBV30 to TRBJ1-1, with D hard to call. This CDR3 spans 13 amino acids. CDR1 GTSNPN and CDR2 SVGIG come from the germline V gene (reference sequence). V lost 0 bases and J 4 bases, leaving 9 bases between the germline ends. The CDR3 nucleotides read TGTGCCTGGAGTGTACGCGGGAGCACTGAAGCTTTCTTT. As protein: CAWSVRGSTEAFF. Drawing the rest from reference TRBV30 and TRBJ1-1, the complete variable domain is SQTIHQWPATLVQPVGSPLSLECTVEGTSNPNLYWYRQAAGRGLQLLFYSVGIGQISSEVPQNLSASRPQDRQFILSSKKLLLSDSGFYLCAWSVRGSTEAFFGQGTRLTVV.

In this sample, this clone turned up a few times. This chain connects TRBV10-3 to TRBJ2-3; D not resolved. The germline CDR1 and CDR2 sequences are ENHRY and SYGVKD. CDR3 length equals 11 residues. Trimming stripped 3 bases from V and 5 bases from J, with 3 bases between. The CDR3 loop is CAISDGDTQYF. The CDR3 nucleotides read TGTGCCATCAGTGACGGAGATACGCAGTATTTT.

The chain carries TRBV27 and TRBJ1-5, with 7 bases that match TRBD1. The CDR3 runs 18 residues. The V segment lost 9 bases and the J segment 3 bases; nucleotides outside the gene matches: 20. Germline V gives CDR1 MNHEY, CDR2 SMNVEV (reference sequence). CDR3 bases: TGTGCCAGTGGTGACCGGGACAGCCTTTTGCTTTCCAATCAGCCCCAGCATTTT. Protein: CASGDRDSLLLSNQPQHF.

The rearrangement joins TRBV5-4 to TRBJ1-5; 7 nucleotides align to TRBD1. Germline V lookup: CDR1 SGHNT, CDR2 YYREEE (reference sequence). V was pared by 0 bases and J by 4 bases, with 4 bases of the junction left unmatched. CDR3 size: 15 residues. The CDR3 sequence is CASSLVTGINQPQHF. In nucleotides, the CDR3 is TGTGCCAGCAGCTTGGTGACAGGGATTAATCAGCCCCAGCATTTT.

This rearrangement joins TRBV5-4 to TRBJ1-1; 9 nucleotides match TRBD1. This CDR3 has 13 amino acids. The V gene end was trimmed by 4 bases and the J gene end by 6 bases; junction bases not matched to a gene: 4. Germline-derived CDR1 and CDR2 are SGHNT and YYREEE (reference sequence). This chain's CDR3 is CASSPRTGAEAFF. The CDR3 DNA reads TGTGCCAGCAGCCCGCGGACAGGGGCTGAAGCTTTCTTT.

The chain combines TRBV9 with TRBJ1-6; 7 positions agree with TRBD1. J lost 5 bases, V lost 6 bases, and 5 bases had no gene match. The CDR3 has 14 amino acids. CDR1 SGDLS and CDR2 YYNGEE come from the germline V gene. CDR3 DNA: TGTGCCAGCAACCCGGGACAGAATAATTCACCCCTCCACTTT. It specifies CASNPGQNNSPLHF.

This chain connects TRBV9 to TRBJ2-5, with 7 positions matching TRBD2. The germline V gene encodes CDR1 SGDLS and CDR2 YYNGEE. This CDR3 contains 14 residues. With V trimmed by 2 bases and J by 2 bases, 3 bases remained unmatched. The CDR3, as DNA: TGTGCCAGCAGCGTGGGGGGGTGGCAAGAGACCCAGTACTTC. It translates to CASSVGGWQETQYF.

The V call is TRBV6-1, the J call TRBJ1-3, with D hard to call. Germline V gene sequence: CDR1 MNHNS, CDR2 SASEGT. The CDR3 runs to 15 residues. Trimming cost V 2 bases and J 0 bases, with 8 bases left between them. CDR3 nucleotide sequence: TGTGCCAGCAGTGAACACGAGGGCTCTGGAAACACCATATATTTT. Amino acids: CASSEHEGSGNTIYF.

This clone has just a few counts. V gene TRBV9 combines with J gene TRBJ1-2, with D maybe TRBD1 (5 bases). The CDR3 contains 16 residues. Germline V gene lookup returns CDR1 SGDLS and CDR2 YYNGEE. V was cut by 2 bases and J by 7 bases, with 21 bases left in between. CDR3 sequence (DNA): TGTGCCAGCAGCGTCGACAGTACCCTCGCGTTGGGTGGCTACACCTTC. It translates to CASSVDSTLALGGYTF.

The chain combines TRBV7-3 with TRBJ2-2; no clear D gene. The CDR3 is 13 residues long. Germline CDR1 reads SGHTA; CDR2 reads FQGTGA. Trimming shortened V by 2 bases and J by 7 bases, and 8 bases separated the two germline ends. CDR3 DNA sequence: TGTGCCAGCAGCTTATGGCAAGACGGGGAGCTGTTTTTT. Translation: CASSLWQDGELFF.

On this clone: One junction end disagrees with the germline gene, perhaps due to a read error. The chain combines TRBV2 with TRBJ2-3, with 9 positions matching TRBD2. CDR1 and CDR2 (germline): SNHLY, FYNNEI. This CDR3 region has 12 residues. CDR3: CANGTSRDTQYF. The DNA of the CDR3 is TGTGCCAATGGGACTAGCAGAGATACGCAGTATTTT.